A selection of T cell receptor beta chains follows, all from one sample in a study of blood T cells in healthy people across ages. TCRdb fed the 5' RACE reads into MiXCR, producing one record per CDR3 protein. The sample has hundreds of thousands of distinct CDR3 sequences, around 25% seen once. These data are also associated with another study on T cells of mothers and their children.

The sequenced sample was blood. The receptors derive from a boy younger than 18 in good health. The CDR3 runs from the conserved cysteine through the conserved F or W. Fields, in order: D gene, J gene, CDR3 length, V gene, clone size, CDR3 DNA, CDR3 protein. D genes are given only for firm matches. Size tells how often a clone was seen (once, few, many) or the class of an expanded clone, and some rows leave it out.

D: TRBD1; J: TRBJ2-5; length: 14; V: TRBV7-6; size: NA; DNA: TGTGCCAGCAGCTTTTCGGGACAGTGGGAGACCCAGTACTTC; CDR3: CASSFSGQWETQYF
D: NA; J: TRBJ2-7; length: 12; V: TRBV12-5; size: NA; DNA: TGTGCTAGTGTAGGACTAACCTACGAGCAGTACTTC; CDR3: CASVGLTYEQYF
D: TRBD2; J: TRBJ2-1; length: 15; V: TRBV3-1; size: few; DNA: TGTGCCAGCAGCCAAGCGCTAGCGGGGGGCAATGAGCAGTTCTTC; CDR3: CASSQALAGGNEQFF
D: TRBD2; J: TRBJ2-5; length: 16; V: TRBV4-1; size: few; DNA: TGCGCCAGCAGCCAAGTAACGGGAGGGATGCAAGAGACCCAGTACTTC; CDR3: CASSQVTGGMQETQYF
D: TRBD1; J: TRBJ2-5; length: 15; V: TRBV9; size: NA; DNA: TGTGCCAGCAGCGTAGAGACCGACAGGGAGGAGACCCAGTACTTC; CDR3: CASSVETDREETQYF
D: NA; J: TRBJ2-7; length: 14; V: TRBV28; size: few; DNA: TGTGCCAGCAGCCATCAACTAGTAGCCTACGAGCAGTACTTC; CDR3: CASSHQLVAYEQYF
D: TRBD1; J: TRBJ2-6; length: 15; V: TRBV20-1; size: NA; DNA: TGCAGTGCTGTGACAGGGGTTTTAGGGGCCAACGTCCTGACTTTC; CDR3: CSAVTGVLGANVLTF
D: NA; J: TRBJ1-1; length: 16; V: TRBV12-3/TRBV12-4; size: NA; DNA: TGTGCCAGCAGTTTAGCCTCCGGCGGGGTGAACACTGAAGCTTTCTTT; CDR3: CASSLASGGVNTEAFF
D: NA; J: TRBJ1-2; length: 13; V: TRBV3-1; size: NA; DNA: TGTGCCAGCAGCCAAAGACAGAACTATGGCTACACCTTC; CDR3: CASSQRQNYGYTF
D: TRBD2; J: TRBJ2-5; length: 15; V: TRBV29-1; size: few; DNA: TGCAGCGTTGAAGGACTAGCAGCTACGCAAGAGACCCAGTACTTC; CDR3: CSVEGLAATQETQYF
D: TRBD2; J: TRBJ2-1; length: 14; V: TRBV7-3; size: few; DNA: TGTGCCAGCAGCCCTAGCGGAGAGTACAATGAGCAGTTCTTC; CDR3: CASSPSGEYNEQFF
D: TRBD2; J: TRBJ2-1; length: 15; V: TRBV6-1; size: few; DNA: TGTGCCAGCGAGCCGGAAGCGGGAGGGCTCGGTGAGCAGTTCTTC; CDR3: CASEPEAGGLGEQFF
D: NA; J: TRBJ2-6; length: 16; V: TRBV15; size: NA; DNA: TGTGCCACCAGCAGAACCTGGAGCTCTGGGGCCAACGTCCTGACTTTC; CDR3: CATSRTWSSGANVLTF
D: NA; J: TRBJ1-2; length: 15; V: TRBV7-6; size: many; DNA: TGTGCCAGCAGACCACCAGGCGGGACTCCCTATGGCTACACCTTC; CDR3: CASRPPGGTPYGYTF
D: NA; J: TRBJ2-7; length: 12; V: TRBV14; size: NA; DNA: TGTGCCAGCAGCCAAGATATACTCGAGCAGTACTTC; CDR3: CASSQDILEQYF
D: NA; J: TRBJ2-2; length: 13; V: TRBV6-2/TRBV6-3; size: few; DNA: TGTGCCAGCAGTTCCTCTCACACCGGGGAGCTGTTTTTT; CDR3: CASSSSHTGELFF
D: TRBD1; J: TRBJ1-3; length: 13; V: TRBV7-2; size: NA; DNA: TGTGCCAGCAGCTTCACGGGACAGTCCACCATATATTTT; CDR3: CASSFTGQSTIYF
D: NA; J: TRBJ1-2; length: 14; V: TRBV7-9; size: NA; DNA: TGTGCCAGCAGCTTAGCAGCGGCGACCTATGGCTACACCTTC; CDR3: CASSLAAATYGYTF
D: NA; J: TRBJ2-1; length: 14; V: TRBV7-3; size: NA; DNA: TGTGCCAGCAGCTTCTCAGTAAATCACAATGAGCAGTTCTTC; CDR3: CASSFSVNHNEQFF
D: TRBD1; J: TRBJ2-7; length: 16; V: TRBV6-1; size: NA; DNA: TGTGCCAGCAGTGAAAGCAGTACAGGGGCCTCCTACGAGCAGTACTTC; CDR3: CASSESSTGASYEQYF
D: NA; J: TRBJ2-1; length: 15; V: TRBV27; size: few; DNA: TGTGCCAGCAGTTTTCGCCTAGCAGCACCCAATGAGCAGTTCTTC; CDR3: CASSFRLAAPNEQFF
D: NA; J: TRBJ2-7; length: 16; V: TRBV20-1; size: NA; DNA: TGCAGTGCTAGAGACCCGTCGGGGAAGTCGTCCTACGAGCAGTACTTC; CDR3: CSARDPSGKSSYEQYF
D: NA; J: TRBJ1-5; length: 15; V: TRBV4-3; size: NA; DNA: TGCGCCAGCAGCCAAGGACCTGGTAGCAATCAGCCCCAGCATTTT; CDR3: CASSQGPGSNQPQHF
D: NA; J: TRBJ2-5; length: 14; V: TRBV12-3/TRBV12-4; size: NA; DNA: TGTGCCAGCAATATGCACGGCAAGAAAGAGACCCAGTACTTC; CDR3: CASNMHGKKETQYF
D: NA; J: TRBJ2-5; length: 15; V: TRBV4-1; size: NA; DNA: TGCGCCAGCAGCCAAGAGACTAGACCTCGCGAGACCCAGTACTTC; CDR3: CASSQETRPRETQYF
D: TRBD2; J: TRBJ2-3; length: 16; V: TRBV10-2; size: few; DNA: TGCGCCAGCAGTGAGACCATAGCGGGGGGGGTAGATACGCAGTATTTT; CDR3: CASSETIAGGVDTQYF
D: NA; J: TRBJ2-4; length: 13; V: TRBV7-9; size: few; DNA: TGTGCCAGCGGAGAGGGTTTAAAAAACATTCAGTACTTC; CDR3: CASGEGLKNIQYF
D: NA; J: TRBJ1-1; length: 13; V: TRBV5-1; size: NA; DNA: TGCGCCAGCAGCTTGGTGTCGGGCACTGAAGCTTCCTTT; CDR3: CASSLVSGTEASF
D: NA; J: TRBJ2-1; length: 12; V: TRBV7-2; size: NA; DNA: TGTGCCAGCAGCTTAGGATGGAATGAGCAGTTCTTC; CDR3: CASSLGWNEQFF
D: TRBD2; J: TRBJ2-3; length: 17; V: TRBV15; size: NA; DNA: TGTGCCACCAGTGCCAAGGGAGGGAGTATAATGGAAGATACGCAGTATTTT; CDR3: CATSAKGGSIMEDTQYF
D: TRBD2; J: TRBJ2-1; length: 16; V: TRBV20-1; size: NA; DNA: TGCAGTGCTACTAGGACTAGCGGGAGGGGTCGGAATGAGCAGTTCTTC; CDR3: CSATRTSGRGRNEQFF
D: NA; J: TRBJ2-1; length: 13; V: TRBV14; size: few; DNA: TGTGCCAGCAGCCAAGATAGTGCCCTCCCGCAGTTCTTC; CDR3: CASSQDSALPQFF
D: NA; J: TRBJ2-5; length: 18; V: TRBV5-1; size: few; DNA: TGCGCCAGCAGCAAACAATCGAAATCAATGGGGCCTCAAGAGACCCAGTACTTC; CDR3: CASSKQSKSMGPQETQYF
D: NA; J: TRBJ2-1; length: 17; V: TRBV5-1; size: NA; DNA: TGCGCCAGCAGCTTGGAAGTTAACGGGGTCTCTTACAATGAGCAGTTCTTC; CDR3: CASSLEVNGVSYNEQFF
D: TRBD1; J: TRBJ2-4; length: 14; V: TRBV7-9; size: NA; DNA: TGTGCCAGCAGCTTAGCACAGGGGATAAACATTCAGTACTTC; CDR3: CASSLAQGINIQYF
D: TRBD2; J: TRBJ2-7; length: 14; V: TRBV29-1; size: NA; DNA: TGCAGCGTTGAAATGGATAGCGGGAGCTACGAGCAGTACTTC; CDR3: CSVEMDSGSYEQYF
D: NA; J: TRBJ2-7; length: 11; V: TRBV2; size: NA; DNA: TGTGCCAGCCAAGGCTCCTACGAGCAGTACTTC; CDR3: CASQGSYEQYF
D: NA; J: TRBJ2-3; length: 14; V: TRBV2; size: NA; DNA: TGTGCCAGCAGTAAGCGGAGTCCAGGGGATACGCAGTATTTT; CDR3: CASSKRSPGDTQYF
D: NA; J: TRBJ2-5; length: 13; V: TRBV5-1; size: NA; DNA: TGCGCCAGCAGCTTGCGACCCCGGGAGACCCAGTACTTC; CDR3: CASSLRPRETQYF
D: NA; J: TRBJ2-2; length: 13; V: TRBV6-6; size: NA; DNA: TGTGCCAGCAGGCACACAGGGTCCGGGGAGCTGTTTTTT; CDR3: CASRHTGSGELFF
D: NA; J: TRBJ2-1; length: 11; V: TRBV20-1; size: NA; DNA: TGCAGTGCCCAATGGGTATTCGAGCAGTTCTTC; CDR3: CSAQWVFEQFF
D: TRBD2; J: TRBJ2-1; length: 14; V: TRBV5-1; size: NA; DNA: TGCGCCAGCAGCACTTTAGCGGGGTACAATGAGCAGTTCTTC; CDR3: CASSTLAGYNEQFF
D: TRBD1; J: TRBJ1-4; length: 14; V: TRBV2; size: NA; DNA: TGTGCCAGCAGTTACGGGACAGGGGGTGAAAAACTGTTTTTT; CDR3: CASSYGTGGEKLFF
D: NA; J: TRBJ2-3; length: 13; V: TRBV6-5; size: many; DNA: TGTGCCAGCAGTTACCATCGCACAGATACGCAGTATTTT; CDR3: CASSYHRTDTQYF
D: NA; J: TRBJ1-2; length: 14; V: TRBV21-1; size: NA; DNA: TGTGCCAGCAGCCCTAAGAGGGGGACCTATGGCTACACCTTC; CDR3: CASSPKRGTYGYTF